The clone carrying this T cell receptor (beta chain) was seen a single time. The antigen is not known. The primer mix had 60 Vbeta and 13 Jbeta primers. Method: immunoSEQ multiplex PCR; TCRdb's copy keeps in-frame clones and lacks some. The top ten clones hold around 5.7% of a sample with about 180,000 clones, roughly 75% of them seen once. This specimen belongs to a study of cytomegalovirus exposure and HLA in healthy donors. As for the study in general: Drawn from HLA-typed donors, 83 million or so unique TCRs were held in an early data release.

CDR3 size: 14 residues. Between the trimmed V and J ends, which lost 2 bases and 2 bases, there was a span of 7 bases. CDR1 and CDR2 (germline): PRHDT, FYEKMQ (reference sequence). Study-wide points: Certain indistinguishable V segments, among them TRBV6-2 and TRBV6-3, were excluded. V- and J-gene trimming in TCR beta was tied to a missense DCLRE1C variant by an analysis performed later.

There were likely unrecorded immune exposures, though donors were nominally healthy when sampled. The receptor's source is a man between 35 and 55 years old in good health and CMV-seronegative. Specimen: PBMCs. This chain uses TRBV13 with TRBJ1-5; D unresolved. The CDR3 DNA follows: TGTGCCAGCAGCTTACGAGGAGGCAATCAGCCCCAGCATTTT. Translating gives CASSLRGGNQPQHF.